This record looks at one TCR beta chain sequence and its context. Its antigen remains unidentified. This entry is derived from a study of OX40 agonist ivuxolimab in advanced cancers. The study, taken as a whole, reports: Compared with CD4+, CD8+ T cells on average had more expanded clones. The authors also found low normalized T-cell clonal expansion in some nonresponders.

Germline CDR1 reads MNHEY; CDR2 reads SVGAGI. After removal of 0 bases from V and 4 bases from J, the junction contained 5 bases not matched to a gene. CDR3 length equals 15 residues. This table comes from immunoSEQ multiplex PCR, and its TCRdb copy is limited to in-frame clones, with some not included. The sample shows 30,000 or so clones, about nine tenths of them seen only once. This specimen was CD4+ or CD8+ T cells sorted from blood, taken in a trial of the OX40 agonist ivuxolimab. This receptor was taken from an adult with an advanced solid tumor such as melanoma, head and neck, liver or kidney cancer. The chain uses TRBV6-5 and TRBJ1-1; the match to TRBD1 covers 7 bases. The CDR3 spells CASSYSLRGTTEAFF. In DNA form, the CDR3 reads TGTGCCAGCAGTTACTCGCTCAGGGGGACCACTGAAGCTTTCTTT.